The clone carrying this T cell receptor (beta chain) was recorded only once. The target antigen is unknown. TCRbeta libraries were built with three rounds of nested PCR, modified from ARM-PCR. TCRdb independently ran MiXCR on the multiplex PCR reads; one entry per CDR3 protein. Among some 100,000 distinct CDR3 sequences, 65% were seen once, and the ten largest hold around a fifth. No cell sorting was done before RNA was extracted from the tissue. Distant lung tissue was collected more than 3 cm away from the tumor edge. This entry is derived from a study of tumor and adjacent non-tumor tissue in lung cancer. In the study overall: Histology: about a dozen adenocarcinoma, a couple of squamous cell carcinoma, 1 small cell lung cancer. Patients were aged roughly 30 to 76, nine to eleven men and 5 women, stage I to III.

Findings of the study overall: Significantly higher TCR diversity was found in tumor than normal lung. Tumor repertoires had a smaller top 100 clone share than normal lung.

Germline CDR1 reads SGHNT; CDR2 reads YENEEA. The CDR3 runs to 15 residues. The V gene lost 6 bases and the J gene lost 7 bases, with 21 bases spanning the gap. J is TRBJ2-5 and V is TRBV11-3; possibly TRBD1 or TRBD2 for D (5 bases each). Input material: distant non-tumor lung tissue. The receptor was derived from a man aged 30 to 45 with non-small cell lung cancer. CDR3 loop: CASSLSGASKGTQYF. The CDR3 DNA is TGTGCCAGCAGTCTTTCCGGGGCTAGCAAAGGGACCCAGTACTTC.